These 15 T cell receptor beta chains originate from one sample sequenced in a study of blood T cells in healthy people across ages. Through a sample-barcoded 5' primer and a J-beta primer mix, a second PCR was run for about 7 to 12 cycles. A single record per CDR3 protein comes from TCRdb applying MiXCR to the 5' RACE reads. The sample lists around 1,100,000 distinct CDR3 sequences, 30% to 40% seen once, with less than 15% in the top ten. Sequencing was carried out using blood. Source of these receptors: a man younger than 35 in good health.

V and J are TRBV6-2 or TRBV6-3 and TRBJ2-1; D possibly corresponds to TRBD2 (5 bases). The germline V and J ends were trimmed by 0 bases and 15 bases, with 9 bases remaining between them. The CDR3 sequence is 11 residues long. Germline V gene data show CDR1 as MNHEY and CDR2 as SVGEGT. CDR3 bases: TGTGCCAGCAGTTACTCGAGGGAAACGTTCTTC. The encoded protein is CASSYSRETFF.

This clonotype was found once. The CDR3 sequence is CASSYYRDSVSGQYF. The CDR3 DNA is TGTGCCAGCAGTTACTACCGGGACAGTGTATCAGGGCAGTACTTC. The rearrangement joins TRBV25-1 to TRBJ2-7; 7 positions match TRBD1. V lost 5 bases, J lost 9 bases, and 16 bases stayed unmatched. CDR3 length: 15 amino acids. Germline V lookup: CDR1 MGHDK, CDR2 SYGVNS.

This clonotype came up a few times. The CDR3 protein is CSAPKQGSNQPQHF. For the CDR3, the DNA is TGCAGTGCTCCCAAACAGGGTAGCAATCAGCCCCAGCATTTT. The chain employs TRBV20-1 and TRBJ1-5, with D perhaps matching TRBD1 (6 bases). In germline, CDR1 is DFQATT, CDR2 SNEGSKA (reference sequence). Trimming cost V 5 bases and J 0 bases, with 11 bases left between them. The CDR3 runs 14 residues.

The rearrangement uses TRBV12-3 or TRBV12-4 and TRBJ2-3; D is possibly TRBD1 (6 bases). Deletions cut 3 bases from V and 7 bases from J, with 14 bases between. This CDR3 comprises 14 residues. CDR3 coding DNA: TGTGCCAGCAGTTTCAAGGCAGGGGCATATACGCAGTATTTT. Protein sequence: CASSFKAGAYTQYF.

The rearrangement uses TRBV6-2 or TRBV6-3 and TRBJ1-5; D unclear. The V and J ends lost 2 bases and 12 bases respectively, with 11 bases between them. The germline V gene has CDR1 MNHEY and CDR2 SVGEGT. CDR3 length: 12 residues. The CDR3 loop is CASSYVREVQHF. The CDR3 nucleotides are TGTGCCAGCAGTTACGTCCGGGAGGTCCAGCATTTT.

This rearrangement joins TRBV9 to TRBJ2-3; D is undetermined. Germline V gene sequence: CDR1 SGDLS, CDR2 YYNGEE. This CDR3 has 15 amino acids. V was shortened by 0 bases and J by 3 bases, with 11 bases between the two germline ends. The CDR3 here is CASSVEGSNTDTQYF. The CDR3 nucleotides read TGTGCCAGCAGCGTAGAGGGCAGCAATACAGATACGCAGTATTTT. The variable domain in full, completed from reference TRBV9 and TRBJ2-3, reads DSGVTQTPKHLITATGQRVTLRCSPRSGDLSVYWYQQSLDQGLQFLIQYYNGEERAKGNILERFSAQQFPDLHSELNLSSLELGDSALYFCASSVEGSNTDTQYFGPGTRLTVL.

This chain uses TRBV7-2 with TRBJ1-1, with D unresolved. CDR3 length equals 15 residues. Germline CDR1 reads SGHTA; CDR2 reads FQGNSA. The germline V and J ends were trimmed by 1 base and 5 bases, with 14 bases remaining between them. CDR3 DNA: TGTGCCAGCAGCTTAGGTCTCTCCGGGAGGACTGAAGCTTTCTTT. This translates into CASSLGLSGRTEAFF.

The table lists this clonotype with a few counts. The chain links TRBV5-1 to TRBJ2-3; 9 nucleotides align to TRBD1. V lost 6 bases, J lost 3 bases, and 5 bases stayed unmatched. The CDR3 length is 14 residues. Per germline, CDR1 SGHRS and CDR2 YFSETQ. CDR3 nucleotides: TGCGCCAGCACCTGGGACAGGGCTACAGATACGCAGTATTTT. Its translation: CASTWDRATDTQYF.

This clonotype came up once. The genes are TRBV12-3 or TRBV12-4 and TRBJ1-1, with D possibly being TRBD1 (5 bases). The CDR3 covers 18 residues. The V and J ends lost 3 bases and 0 bases respectively, with 20 bases between them. The chain's CDR3 is CASSFYSAGRDMNTEAFF. DNA of the CDR3: TGTGCCAGCAGTTTTTACTCGGCGGGCAGGGATATGAACACTGAAGCTTTCTTT.

In this sample, this clonotype turned up a few times. The J gene is TRBJ1-2, the V gene TRBV10-3, with D unclear. This CDR3 region has 12 residues. Trimming removed 0 bases at V and 8 bases at J, with 7 bases between. Per the germline V gene, CDR1 is ENHRY and CDR2 is SYGVKD. CDR3: CAISESQSGYTF. The CDR3 bases are TGTGCCATCAGTGAGTCTCAGAGCGGCTACACCTTC.

There are a few counts of this clonotype. In DNA form, the CDR3 reads TGCAGCGTTGAAGGGGGCCCCAATTACGAGCAGTACTTC. Translation gives CSVEGGPNYEQYF. The V call is TRBV29-1, the J call TRBJ2-7; TRBD1 might be the D (5 bases). CDR1 is SQVTM, CDR2 ANQGSEA, per germline. The ends were cut back, 1 base at V and 4 bases at J, with 11 bases in the middle. This CDR3 is 13 amino acids long.

This rearrangement joins TRBV5-1 to TRBJ1-2; D perhaps matches TRBD1 (5 bases). Trimming cost V 1 base and J 1 base, with 14 bases left between them. CDR3 length: 16 amino acids. The V gene's germline CDR1 is SGHRS and CDR2 YFSETQ. In DNA form, the CDR3 reads TGCGCCAGCAGCTTGTGGGGGGAGCAACTTAACTATGGCTACACCTTC. Its protein is CASSLWGEQLNYGYTF.

This clonotype has just a few counts. The V and J genes are TRBV29-1 and TRBJ2-7, with D unclear. CDR3 length equals 12 residues. Trimming left V 7 bases short and J 4 bases short, with 14 bases between. The germline V gene encodes CDR1 SQVTM and CDR2 ANQGSEA. CDR3: CSARAGPYEQYF. The DNA of the CDR3 is TGCAGCGCCCGGGCAGGTCCTTACGAGCAGTACTTC.

V usage is TRBV5-1 and J usage is TRBJ2-3; TRBD2 might be the D (7 bases). This CDR3 region has 17 residues. Deletions cut 1 base from V and 4 bases from J, with 19 bases between. The V gene's germline CDR1 is SGHRS and CDR2 YFSETQ. CDR3 coding DNA: TGCGCCAGCAGCTTGAATTTGGCGGGGGCAGGTGCAGATACGCAGTATTTT. It translates to CASSLNLAGAGADTQYF.

The V gene is TRBV20-1, the J gene TRBJ1-1; D is possibly TRBD1 (5 bases). CDR3 length equals 13 residues. Germline V gene sequence: CDR1 DFQATT, CDR2 SNEGSKA (reference sequence). V was shortened by 2 bases and J by 2 bases, with 9 bases between the two germline ends. In nucleotides, the CDR3 is TGCAGTGCTAGAAGGGGTTTTAACACTGAAGCTTTCTTT. Amino acids: CSARRGFNTEAFF.